The entry below describes one T cell receptor beta chain. What it recognizes is unknown. The data were taken from a study of siplizumab effects on memory and regulatory T cells. Data came from immunoSEQ multiplex PCR; TCRdb stores just in-frame clones and leaves some out. The table has over 70,000 clones, about 95% seen once. Study outcomes and limitations: Mapping to unstimulated subsets was achieved for only a minor fraction of alloreactive clones. Proliferating clones, CD4+ or CD8+, lacked an assignable naive or memory phenotype in roughly 80-97% of cases. Naive T cell populations appeared to exhibit greater diversity than memory cells and appeared to be major alloresponse contributors. Left unconfirmed was the suppressive function of proliferating Tregs from siplizumab cultures.

This CDR3 region has 19 residues. Germline lookup yields CDR1 SGHRS and CDR2 YFSETQ. V was trimmed by 0 bases and J by 2 bases, leaving 22 bases between them. This chain uses TRBV5-1 with TRBJ2-3; D is ambiguous. Input material: CD8+ T cells sorted from blood. The sequence came from a human donor in good health. In DNA form, the CDR3 reads TGCGCCAGCAGCTTGGTGGGTTGGGCTTCTATAAGAAACACAGATACGCAGTATTTT. Amino acids: CASSLVGWASIRNTDTQYF. The entire variable domain, with the rest obtained from reference TRBV5-1 and TRBJ2-3, is as follows: KAGVTQTPRYLIKTRGQQVTLSCSPISGHRSVSWYQQTPGQGLQFLFEYFSETQRNKGNFPGRFSGRQFSNSRSEMNVSTLELGDSALYLCASSLVGWASIRNTDTQYFGPGTRLTVL.